This entry describes one TCR beta chain. There is no known antigen for this receptor. No per-base quality is available; no much larger clone lies one base away. The cohort comprised around 690 healthy bone marrow donors. At the time of sampling, all cohort members were nominally healthy, though unrecorded immune exposures were likely present. The donor was CMV seronegative and belonged to the group of 350 to 400 seronegative cohort members. Every donor gave a peripheral blood sample, and the peripheral blood mononuclear cells from that sample were used for TCR beta sequencing. Genomic DNA extraction from the blood cell samples was performed with the Qiagen DNeasy Blood Extraction Kit. Via the germline V gene, CDR1 is KGHSH and CDR2 LQKENI. Reading from cysteine to phenylalanine, the CDR3 counts 15 amino acids. Only CDR3 DNA remains: 45 bases, in frame from the first base. Trimmed from V: 2 bases; trimmed from J: 5 bases; junction bases lacking a gene match: 5.

Preparation of the library involved the immunoSEQ multiplex PCR assay. A mixture of 60 forward primers for TCR Vbeta segments and 13 reverse primers for TCR Jbeta segments was used in the multiplex PCR. The CDR3 region of rearranged TCR beta genes was amplified from genomic DNA by a multiplex PCR assay. Amplified TCR beta libraries were sequenced as 87-base-pair reads on the Illumina HiSeq System. The paper's processing steps were these. A later analysis counted about 80 million unique TCR beta chains across the 500 to 850 repertoires, and around 9.9 million of these chains were shared by at least two donors. Raw reads were error-corrected and collapsed into unique sequences by a nearest-neighbor algorithm in which closely related sequences were merged to remove PCR and sequencing errors. To assign V, D and J gene segments, CDR3 sequences were aligned to IMGT reference sequences. For a sequence to be retained, a match of at least six nucleotides was required to both a V gene segment and a J gene segment. A rearrangement was called productive if the CDR3 had no stop codons and remained in frame with V and J, and every other rearrangement was called non-productive. Following IMGT convention, CDR3 was defined as the stretch from the second conserved V-encoded cysteine up to the conserved J-encoded phenylalanine. In an earlier analysis of some 550 of the donors, sequences lacking an unambiguous match to a single V gene segment were excluded. In an earlier analysis of approximately 550 of the donors, V segments were called functional above 56.7% productive rearrangements and were called segregating when the between-donor standard deviation exceeded 5%. A statistical classification framework was built to diagnose cytomegalovirus status from the catalog of TCR beta chain sequences. A later analysis assigned V and J genes by comparing TCR nucleotide sequences with IMGT/GENE-DB human TR gene sequences. A later analysis assigned CDR3 sequences and most-parsimonious VDJ recombination scenarios with the TCRdist pipeline. In a later analysis, each TCR beta chain was defined by its CDR3 amino acid sequence together with its V-gene family, and reads without a unique V-gene family were excluded. A later analysis removed 500 to 650 highly shared, low-generation-probability nucleotide sequences to deal with suspected cross-contamination and a sequencing artifact. In a later analysis, a clonal expansion index was calculated for each public chain from normalized within-repertoire ranks of inferred template counts. Generation probabilities in a later analysis came from a VDJ recombination model fitted to out-of-frame rearrangements, and those results were checked against IGoR. Hypergeometric tests were used in a later analysis to score TCR-TCR, TCR-HLA and TCR-CMV co-occurrence, with a repertoire-size bias correction applied to the TCR pairs. False discovery rates were estimated in a later analysis by permuting HLA or CMV assignments 20 times. In a later analysis, co-occurring TCRs were grouped with DBSCAN, and TCRdist sequence similarity was added when clustering was performed within HLA-allele-positive subsets. Repertoires with fewer than 30,000 or more than 120,000 public chains were left out of co-occurrence clustering, as were about five repertoires with anomalous nucleotide sharing. Held by TCRdb, this immuneACCESS table contains in-frame sequences only and omits some clones. Under half of the omission traces to an unresolved V gene where checked; the cause of the rest is unknown. The V and J calls and clone size were taken over from that table, and D and trimming were inferred from the DNA. Here the sample has more than 150,000 clones; more than 85% occur a single time. Of the sample, less than 0.3% falls within the top ten clones.

The sample comes from a study of cytomegalovirus exposure and HLA in healthy donors (TCRdb year 2017). Regarding the study in general: An earlier analysis of more than 550 of the donors reported 250 to 300 Gb of sequence data and 117 million unique TCR beta sequences obtained from around 170 million T cells. An early release covering some 640 HLA-typed donors comprised about 300 gigabases of sequencing data and around 80 million unique TCR sequences. Of the 300 to 500 genotyped donors, 75% to 85% were placed in the genetic ancestry cluster associated with self-reported Caucasian donors. The study was designed to test whether signatures of past pathogen exposure could be identified by cataloging public T cell receptors. The T cell repertoires of about 700 subjects were profiled by immunosequencing and related to cytomegalovirus serostatus. In addition to the first cohort of 500 to 850 subjects, a separate validation cohort of 130 or so different subjects was used. High-throughput TCR immunosequencing, statistical association of individual TCRs with disease status, and machine learning were combined to predict cytomegalovirus infection status. A later analysis re-analyzed previously published TCR beta repertoires from 666 donors and added high-resolution HLA genotyping to study TCR occurrence patterns. Rather than drawing on any new phenotypic data, the later analysis identified candidate immune exposures from TCR beta sequences and the way those sequences occurred across donors. To decide whether each TCR beta V gene segment behaved as functional or pseudogenic, an earlier analysis of over 500 of the donors relied on high-throughput TCR beta sequencing. Donor age, sex, ethnicity and CMV serostatus were compiled alongside the repertoire data. A later genetic analysis used genome-wide SNP genotypes for about 60% of the 666 donors, treating that subset as a discovery cohort. Every repertoire in the discovery cohort had been generated on one and the same sequencing platform. Both class I and class II loci were covered by HLA typing, at four-digit resolution. Typing coverage differed by locus: A, B, C, DRB1 and DQB1 were typed in roughly 620-630 donors, DQA1 in approximately 520, DPA1 in approximately 610, and DPB1 in around 490. Roughly five DR-DQ haplotypes were handled as single units for association and clustering because linkage in the cohort was strong. Among some 400 genotyped donors of the cohort, an average of approximately 200,000 unique TCR beta nucleotide sequences was sequenced per donor, of which roughly 18% were non-productive. On the study overall, not on this receptor specifically: Most CMV-associated TCR beta chains appeared to be HLA-restricted in a later analysis, and the HLA associations seemed to be driven largely by CMV exposure. In a later genetic analysis, fewer N-insertions in productive TCRs were reported among donors in an Asian-associated ancestry cluster than the roughly 640-donor mean. A further reported finding was that TCR beta sequences accurately predicted the HLA-A and HLA-B alleles for most subjects in the first cohort. Only TCR beta chains were sequenced in this cohort, and the absence of alpha or paired-chain data limited detectable features. CMV serostatus was the only immune exposure information available for the cohort. A few of the identified cytomegalovirus-associated TCR beta chains were confirmed in vitro to be specific for cytomegalovirus antigens. The 87-base-pair reads could not distinguish some IMGT-functional V segments, including TRBV6-2 and TRBV6-3, so those segments were excluded. A total of fewer than 200 TCR beta chains were listed by the study as associated with cytomegalovirus. Several of the top co-occurrence clusters appeared to be linked to parvovirus B19, influenza, CMV and Epstein-Barr virus, according to a later analysis. A later analysis found that TCR association rates varied across HLA loci, with DRB1 alleles showing the most associated TCRs and HLA-C alleles the fewest. Across donors, most TCR sequences were observed very rarely, whereas some public TCRs were present in many individuals. It was suggested by the authors that the approach could potentially be generalized to other disease states and immunological phenotypes. An association between a missense DCLRE1C variant and V-gene and J-gene trimming of TCR beta chains was found in a later genetic analysis and replicated in an independent cohort. The classifier was reported to diagnose cytomegalovirus status with high specificity and sensitivity in both the original and validation cohorts. A group of highly shared sequence variants was considered likely to be a technical artifact of the sequencing pipeline. Because some donors lacked HLA typing at each locus, the association tests relied only on the typed subset. In a later analysis, some 17,000 TCR beta sequences were associated with specific HLA alleles at a false discovery rate of 0.05. Correlated functional status among segregating V segments might reflect linkage disequilibrium, but an unknown experimental factor could not be ruled out. In an earlier analysis of 587 of the donors, most TCR beta V segments appeared in productive rearrangements about 87% or about 30% of the time, broadly matching IMGT annotations. Assigning TCR associations to individual alleles was difficult when HLA alleles, especially DR and DQ, strongly co-occurred. Some 16 rarely observed V segments, including chromosome 9 orphons, were excluded from the earlier analysis of a few hundred of the donors because counts were too low. A later analysis found that HLA-associated TCR beta chains were more clonally expanded and had lower generation probabilities than equally common non-associated chains. Sequencing depth was assumed to be roughly uniform across donors in the presence/absence analyses, though that assumption may not hold.

This sequence originates from a girl less than two years old in good health and CMV-seronegative. Sequenced material: PBMCs. In this chain, TRBV18 is recombined with TRBJ1-5, and TRBD1 aligns with 8 junction nucleotides. The DNA is as follows: TGTGCCAGCTCACCAGACACAGGGGGATATCAGCCCCAGCATTTT. This is translated as CASSPDTGGYQPQHF.